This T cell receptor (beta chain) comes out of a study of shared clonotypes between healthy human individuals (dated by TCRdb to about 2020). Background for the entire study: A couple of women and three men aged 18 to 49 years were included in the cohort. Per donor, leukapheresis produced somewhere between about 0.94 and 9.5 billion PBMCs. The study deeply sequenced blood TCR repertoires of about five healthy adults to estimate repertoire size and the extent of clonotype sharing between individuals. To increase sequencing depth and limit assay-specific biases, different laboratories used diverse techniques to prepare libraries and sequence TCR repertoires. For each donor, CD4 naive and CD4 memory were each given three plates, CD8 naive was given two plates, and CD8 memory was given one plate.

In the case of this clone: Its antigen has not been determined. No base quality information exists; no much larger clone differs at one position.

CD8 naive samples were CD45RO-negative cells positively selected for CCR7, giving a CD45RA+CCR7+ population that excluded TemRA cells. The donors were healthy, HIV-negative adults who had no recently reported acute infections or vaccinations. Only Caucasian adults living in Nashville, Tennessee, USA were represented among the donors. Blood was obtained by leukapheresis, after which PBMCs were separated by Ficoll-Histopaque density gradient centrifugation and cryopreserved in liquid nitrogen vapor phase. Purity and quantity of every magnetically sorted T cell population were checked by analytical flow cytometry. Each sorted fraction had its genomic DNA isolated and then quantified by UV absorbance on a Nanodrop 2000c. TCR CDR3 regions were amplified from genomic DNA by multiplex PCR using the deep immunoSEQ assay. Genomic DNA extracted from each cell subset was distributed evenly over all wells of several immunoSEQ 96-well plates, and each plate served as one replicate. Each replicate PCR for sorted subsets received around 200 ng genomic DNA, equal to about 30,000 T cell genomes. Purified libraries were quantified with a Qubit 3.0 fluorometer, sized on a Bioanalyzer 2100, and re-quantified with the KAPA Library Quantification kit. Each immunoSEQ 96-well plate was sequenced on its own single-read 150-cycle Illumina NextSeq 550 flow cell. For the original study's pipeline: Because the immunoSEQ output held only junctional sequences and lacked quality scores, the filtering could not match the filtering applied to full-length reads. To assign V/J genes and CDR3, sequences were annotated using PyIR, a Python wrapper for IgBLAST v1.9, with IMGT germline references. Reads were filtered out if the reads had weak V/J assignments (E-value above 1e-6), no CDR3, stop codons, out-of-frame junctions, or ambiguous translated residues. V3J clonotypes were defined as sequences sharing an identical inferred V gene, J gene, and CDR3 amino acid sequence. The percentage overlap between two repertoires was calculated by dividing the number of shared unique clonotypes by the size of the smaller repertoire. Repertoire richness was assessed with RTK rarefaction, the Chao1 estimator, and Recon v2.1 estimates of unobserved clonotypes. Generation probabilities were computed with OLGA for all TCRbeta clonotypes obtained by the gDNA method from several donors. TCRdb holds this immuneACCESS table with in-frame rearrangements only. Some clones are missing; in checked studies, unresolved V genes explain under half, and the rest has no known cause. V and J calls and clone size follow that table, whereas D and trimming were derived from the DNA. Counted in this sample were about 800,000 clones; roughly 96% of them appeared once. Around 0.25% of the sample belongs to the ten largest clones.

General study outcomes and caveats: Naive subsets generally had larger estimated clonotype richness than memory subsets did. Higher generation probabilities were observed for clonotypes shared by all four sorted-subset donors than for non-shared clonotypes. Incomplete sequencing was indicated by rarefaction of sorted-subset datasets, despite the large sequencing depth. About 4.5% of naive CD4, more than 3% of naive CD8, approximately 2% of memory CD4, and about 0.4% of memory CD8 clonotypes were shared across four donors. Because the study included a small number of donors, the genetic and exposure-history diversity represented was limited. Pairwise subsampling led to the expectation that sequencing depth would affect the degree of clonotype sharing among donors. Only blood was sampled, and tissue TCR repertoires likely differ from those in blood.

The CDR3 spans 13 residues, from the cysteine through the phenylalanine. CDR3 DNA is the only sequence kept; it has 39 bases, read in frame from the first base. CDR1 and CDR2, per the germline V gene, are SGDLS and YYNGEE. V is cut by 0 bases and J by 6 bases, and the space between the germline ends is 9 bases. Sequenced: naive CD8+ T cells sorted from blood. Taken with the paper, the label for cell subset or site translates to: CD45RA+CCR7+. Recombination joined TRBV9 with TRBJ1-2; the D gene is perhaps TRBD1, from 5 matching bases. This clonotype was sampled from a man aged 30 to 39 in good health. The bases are TGTGCCAGCAGCGTAGGAGGGGACCATGGCTACACCTTC. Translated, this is CASSVGGDHGYTF.